These 28 T cell receptor beta chains originate from one sample sequenced in a study of cytomegalovirus exposure and HLA in healthy donors. Both 60 Vbeta primers and 13 Jbeta primers went into the PCR. Assay: immunoSEQ multiplex PCR; the TCRdb copy retains only in-frame clones and omits some. The table lists 150,000 or so clones, roughly 80% of them singletons. The sequenced sample was PBMCs. These receptor sequences come from a male donor in good health and CMV-seropositive.

This clone was seen more than once but under ten times. This chain joins TRBV7-7 and TRBJ2-4; possibly TRBD2 for D (5 bases). V was shortened by 0 bases and J by 12 bases, with 15 bases between the two germline ends. There are 14 residues in the CDR3. Per the germline V gene, CDR1 is SSHAT and CDR2 is FNYEAQ (reference sequence). The CDR3 nucleotides are TGTGCCAGCAGCTTAGCTCCCGGGGATAGCAGTCAGTACTTC. Its protein product is CASSLAPGDSSQYF.

The J gene is TRBJ1-6, the V gene TRBV10-3, with D perhaps matching TRBD1 (5 bases). Germline values: CDR1 ENHRY, CDR2 SYGVKD. V dropped 3 bases and J dropped 9 bases, with 21 bases sitting between them. This CDR3 spans 17 amino acids. Here the CDR3 DNA reads TGTGCCATCAGTGACTTCAGGGTTGTCGGTCCGACTTCACCCCTCCACTTT. Amino acids: CAISDFRVVGPTSPLHF.

The chain joins TRBV28 to TRBJ1-5; D gene uncertain. Trimming took 4 bases from V and 7 from J, leaving 8 bases between them. There are 12 residues in the CDR3. Per the germline V gene, CDR1 is MDHEN and CDR2 is SYDVKM. CDR3 region: CASSSSPQPQHF. In DNA, the CDR3 is TGTGCCAGCAGTTCCAGTCCCCAGCCCCAGCATTTT. Full variable domain (outside the CDR3, taken from reference TRBV28 and TRBJ1-5): DVKVTQSSRYLVKRTGEKVFLECVQDMDHENMFWYRQDPGLGLRLIYFSYDVKMKEKGDIPEGYSVSREKKERFSLILESASTNQTSMYLCASSSSPQPQHFGDGTRLSIL.

This chain joins TRBV19 and TRBJ2-5, with a weak D call TRBD1 (5 bases). CDR1 and CDR2 from the germline V gene are LNHDA and SQIVND (reference sequence). There are 12 residues in the CDR3. The ends were cut back, 6 bases at V and 12 bases at J, with 17 bases in the middle. CDR3 DNA: TGTGCCAGTAGCCAGGGTGGGGCCTCCGAGTACTTC. Translating it yields CASSQGGASEYF.

This clone has more than one count but fewer than ten. The V call is TRBV5-4, the J call TRBJ2-5, with a possible D match to TRBD1 (5 bases). The ends were cut back, 0 bases at V and 2 bases at J, with 11 bases in the middle. CDR1 is SGHNT, CDR2 YYREEE, per germline (reference sequence). The CDR3 covers 15 residues. This chain's CDR3 is CASSLGGRVQETQYF. The DNA for the CDR3 is TGTGCCAGCAGCTTGGGGGGCAGGGTGCAAGAGACCCAGTACTTC.

This rearrangement joins TRBV7-2 to TRBJ1-4; no definite D call. Germline V gene data show CDR1 as SGHTA and CDR2 as FQGNSA. CDR3 length: 14 amino acids. With 5 bases removed from V and 11 bases from J, the gap between germline ends came to 18 bases. The CDR3 DNA reads as TGTGCCAGCAGCCCCACAGTCTTAGGAGGGAAACTGTTTTTT. Its translation: CASSPTVLGGKLFF.

The chain is built from TRBV5-1 and TRBJ2-7; 8 nucleotides align to TRBD1. Germline values: CDR1 SGHRS, CDR2 YFSETQ. There are 15 residues in the CDR3. J lost 4 bases, V lost 7 bases, and 13 bases had no gene match. DNA of the CDR3: TGCGCCAGCTCCCCGACAGGGGTGATTGTGTACGAGCAGTACTTC. This sequence encodes CASSPTGVIVYEQYF.

V usage is TRBV19 and J usage is TRBJ1-4; D unresolved. CDR1 is LNHDA, CDR2 SQIVND, per germline (reference sequence). V lost 4 bases and J 0 bases, leaving 9 bases between the germline ends. This CDR3 has 15 residues. As DNA, the CDR3 is TGTGCCAGTAGTACCGGGAGTGCAACTAATGAAAAACTGTTTTTT. This translates into CASSTGSATNEKLFF.

This rearrangement joins TRBV18 to TRBJ1-3; D gene unclear. Trimming stripped 3 bases from V and 0 bases from J, with 9 bases between. Germline V gene sequence: CDR1 KGHSH, CDR2 LQKENI. CDR3 length: 15 amino acids. The CDR3 coding sequence is TGTGCCAGCTCACCCCCCGTATACTCTGGAAACACCATATATTTT. It specifies CASSPPVYSGNTIYF.

The V and J genes are TRBV11-3 and TRBJ2-7; D is perhaps TRBD1 (5 bases). Trimming removed 2 bases at V and 5 bases at J, with 13 bases between. Germline V gene sequence: CDR1 SGHNT, CDR2 YENEEA. The length of the CDR3 is 14 residues. The CDR3: CASSLSRVDDEQYF. Here the CDR3 DNA reads TGTGCCAGCAGCTTATCCAGGGTAGACGACGAGCAGTACTTC. Variable domain in full (rest from reference TRBV11-3 and TRBJ2-7): EAGVVQSPRYKIIEKKQPVAFWCNPISGHNTLYWYLQNLGQGPELLIRYENEEAVDDSQLPKDRFSAERLKGVDSTLKIQPAELGDSAVYLCASSLSRVDDEQYFGPGTRLTVT.

This chain joins TRBV5-1 and TRBJ1-4; D is ambiguous. In germline, CDR1 is SGHRS, CDR2 YFSETQ. The CDR3 is 17 residues long. The V gene lost 0 bases and the J gene lost 0 bases, with 12 bases spanning the gap. The CDR3 nucleotides are TGCGCCAGCAGCTTGGGCGCCCCCGCCACAACTAATGAAAAACTGTTTTTT. Encoded protein: CASSLGAPATTNEKLFF.

CDR3 loop: CASSTGDRDSSYNEQFF. The CDR3 coding sequence is TGTGCCAGTAGTACGGGGGACAGGGATAGCTCCTACAATGAGCAGTTCTTC. The chain has TRBV19 and TRBJ2-1; TRBD1 matches at 9 bases. Germline-derived CDR1 and CDR2 are LNHDA and SQIVND (reference sequence). V was pared by 4 bases and J by 0 bases, with 7 bases of the junction left unmatched. The CDR3 is 17 residues long. Using reference TRBV19 and TRBJ2-1 for the parts outside the CDR3, the full variable domain is DGGITQSPKYLFRKEGQNVTLSCEQNLNHDAMYWYRQDPGQGLRLIYYSQIVNDFQKGDIAEGYSVSREKKESFPLTVTSAQKNPTAFYLCASSTGDRDSSYNEQFFGPGTRLTVL.

The sample holds one count of this clone. The chain is built from TRBV5-4 and TRBJ2-1, with 7 nucleotides matching TRBD2. Germline CDR1 SGHNT, CDR2 YYREEE (reference sequence). With 4 bases clipped from V and 5 bases from J, the junction kept 12 bases outside the gene matches. This CDR3 spans 16 amino acids. The chain's CDR3 is CASSPPSGAPHNEQFF. The CDR3 coding sequence is TGTGCCAGCAGCCCCCCGAGCGGGGCCCCCCACAATGAGCAGTTCTTC.

The chain carries TRBV16 and TRBJ1-5, with no clear D. V lost 0 bases, J lost 7 bases, and 13 bases lay in between. In germline, CDR1 is KGHSY, CDR2 FQNENV. This CDR3 has 15 residues. In nucleotides, the CDR3 is TGTGCCAGCAGCCAATCCCTACAAGACGGGCAGCCCCAGCATTTT. This sequence encodes CASSQSLQDGQPQHF.

The chain recombines TRBV9 with TRBJ1-2; 8 positions agree with TRBD1. The CDR3 covers 15 residues. V lost 1 base, J lost 2 bases, and 4 bases stayed unmatched. CDR1 and CDR2 from the germline V gene are SGDLS and YYNGEE. In nucleotides, the CDR3 is TGTGCCAGCAGCGTAAATCGGACAGGGAACTATGGCTACACCTTC. As protein: CASSVNRTGNYGYTF.

This chain uses TRBV7-9 with TRBJ2-7; the D gene is possibly TRBD1 (5 bases). Trimming left V 3 bases short and J 3 bases short, with 21 bases between. Germline V gene sequence: CDR1 SEHNR, CDR2 FQNEAQ (reference sequence). The CDR3 covers 17 residues. The CDR3 DNA is TGTGCCAGCAGCTTGGGGAATTCATGGGGCAGGGTCTACGAGCAGTACTTC. It codes for CASSLGNSWGRVYEQYF. The full variable domain, rest sourced from reference TRBV7-9 and TRBJ2-7, is DTGVSQNPRHKITKRGQNVTFRCDPISEHNRLYWYRQTLGQGPEFLTYFQNEAQLEKSRLLSDRFSAERPKGSFSTLEIQRTEQGDSAMYLCASSLGNSWGRVYEQYFGPGTRLTVT.

The V and J genes are TRBV6-6 and TRBJ2-7; a weak D match, TRBD2 (5 bases). Germline CDR1 reads MNHNY; CDR2 reads SVGAGI (reference sequence). Trimming pared 5 bases from V and 6 bases from J, leaving 11 bases between. This CDR3 is 12 amino acids long. CDR3 DNA sequence: TGTGCCAGCAGTGCAGGACGGGGCGAGCAGTACTTC. It codes for CASSAGRGEQYF.

The V gene is TRBV10-2, the J gene TRBJ1-1; D gene uncertain. Germline CDR1 WSHSY, CDR2 SAAADI. CDR3 size: 14 residues. This chain's CDR3 is CATDTPARGTEAFF. CDR3 nucleotides: TGCGCTACCGACACCCCGGCCCGTGGGACTGAAGCTTTCTTT.

The CDR3 region is CASSERNTEAFF. CDR3 coding DNA: TGCGCCAGCAGCGAGCGGAACACTGAAGCTTTCTTT. The V call is TRBV5-1, the J call TRBJ1-1; no firm D call. Germline CDR1 and CDR2: SGHRS and YFSETQ. The CDR3 is 12 amino acids. V lost 4 bases and J 1 base, leaving 5 bases between the germline ends.

In its sample, this clone was seen a few times. J is TRBJ1-4 and V is TRBV7-2, with 9 bases identical to TRBD1. After removal of 5 bases from V and 10 bases from J, the junction contained 8 bases not matched to a gene. Germline loops: CDR1 SGHTA, CDR2 FQGNSA. The CDR3 has 14 residues. The CDR3 DNA reads TGTGCCAGCAGCCCTCCGGGACAGGGAAGAAAACTGTTTTTT. Its protein product is CASSPPGQGRKLFF.

The gene calls are TRBV13 and TRBJ2-1; D perhaps matches TRBD2 (5 bases). The CDR3 spans 15 residues. The germline V and J ends were trimmed by 5 bases and 0 bases, with 11 bases remaining between them. Germline values: CDR1 PRHDT, CDR2 FYEKMQ (reference sequence). The CDR3 region is CASSRGRPSYNEQFF. DNA for the CDR3: TGTGCCAGCAGCCGGGGTCGACCCTCCTACAATGAGCAGTTCTTC.

This clone showed up just a few times. The CDR3 coding sequence is TGTGCCAGCAGTGACATCGGTCACGGGGAGCTGTTTTTT. Translated, it gives CASSDIGHGELFF. The chain joins TRBV25-1 to TRBJ2-2; D is undetermined. The V and J ends lost 3 bases and 7 bases respectively, with 9 bases between them. The CDR3 is 13 amino acids. Germline assignment: CDR1 MGHDK and CDR2 SYGVNS.

This rearrangement joins TRBV10-1 to TRBJ2-1, with 10 positions matching TRBD1. V was clipped by 0 bases and J by 4 bases; unmatched bases: 3. Germline loops: CDR1 WNHNN, CDR2 SYGVQD (reference sequence). CDR3 length: 16 residues. CDR3 bases: TGCGCCAGCAGTGAGTCGGAGGGACAGGGGTACAATGAGCAGTTCTTC. This sequence encodes CASSESEGQGYNEQFF.

The J gene is TRBJ2-1, the V gene TRBV5-1; D may be TRBD2 (5 bases). The CDR3 totals 13 residues. Germline V gene lookup returns CDR1 SGHRS and CDR2 YFSETQ. Trimming removed 0 bases from V and 7 bases from J, with 8 bases in between. The CDR3 nucleotides are TGCGCCAGCAGCTTGGCTAGCCAGAATGAGCAGTTCTTC. It translates to CASSLASQNEQFF.

A note on this clone: No DNA is shown, since the ends of the CDR3 on it are uncertain; the CDR3 is the one TCRdb lists. This CDR3 is also generated by other DNA sequences in the sample. The J gene is TRBJ2-7, the V gene TRBV28; TRBD1, as called in the table, went unchecked against the DNA. Germline values: CDR1 MDHEN, CDR2 SYDVKM. Inclusive of both ends, the CDR3 amounts to 15 amino acids. Here the CDR3 reads CASSSSGTGNYEQYF.

The chain combines TRBV19 with TRBJ2-2, with a possible D match to TRBD1 (5 bases). Germline CDR1 is LNHDA and CDR2 is SQIVND (reference sequence). Between the trimmed V and J ends, which lost 4 bases and 0 bases, there was a span of 18 bases. CDR3 length: 18 residues. The CDR3 region is CASSRGHHNNSNTGELFF. The DNA of the CDR3 is TGTGCCAGTAGTAGAGGACACCATAACAATTCGAACACCGGGGAGCTGTTTTTT.

This clone has only one observation. The chain links TRBV19 to TRBJ2-2; 13 positions match TRBD2. The CDR3 spans 15 residues. Trimming at V came to 6 bases and at J to 4 bases, leaving 2 bases not matched to a gene. The germline V gene encodes CDR1 LNHDA and CDR2 SQIVND (reference sequence). The CDR3 DNA reads as TGTGCCAGTAGCCGACTAGCGGGAGGCACCGGGGAGCTGTTTTTT. It translates to CASSRLAGGTGELFF.

This chain joins TRBV28 and TRBJ1-4, with TRBD1 identical over 9 bases. CDR1 is MDHEN, CDR2 SYDVKM, per germline. Trimming at V came to 4 bases and at J to 7 bases, leaving 7 bases not matched to a gene. The CDR3 totals 15 residues. In DNA form, the CDR3 reads TGTGCCAGCAGTTCCGCACAGGGGGCAGGTGAAAAACTGTTTTTT. It codes for CASSSAQGAGEKLFF.